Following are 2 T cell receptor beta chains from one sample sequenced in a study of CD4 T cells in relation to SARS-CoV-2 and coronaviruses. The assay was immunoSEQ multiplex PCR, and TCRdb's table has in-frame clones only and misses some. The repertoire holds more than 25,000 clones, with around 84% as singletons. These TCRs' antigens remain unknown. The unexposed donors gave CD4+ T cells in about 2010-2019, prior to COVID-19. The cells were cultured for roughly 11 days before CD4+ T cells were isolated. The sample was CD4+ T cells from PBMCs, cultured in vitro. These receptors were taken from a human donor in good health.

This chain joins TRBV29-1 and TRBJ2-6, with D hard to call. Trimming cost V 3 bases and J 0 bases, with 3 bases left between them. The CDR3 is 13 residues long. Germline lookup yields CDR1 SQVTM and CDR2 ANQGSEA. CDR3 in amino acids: CSVDASGANVLTF. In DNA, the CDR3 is TGCAGCGTTGACGCCTCTGGGGCCAACGTCCTGACTTTC. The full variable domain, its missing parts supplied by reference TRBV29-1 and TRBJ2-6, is SAVISQKPSRDICQRGTSLTIQCQVDSQVTMMFWYRQQPGQSLTLIATANQGSEATYESGFVIDKFPISRPNLTFSTLTVSNMSPEDSSIYLCSVDASGANVLTFGAGSRLTVL.

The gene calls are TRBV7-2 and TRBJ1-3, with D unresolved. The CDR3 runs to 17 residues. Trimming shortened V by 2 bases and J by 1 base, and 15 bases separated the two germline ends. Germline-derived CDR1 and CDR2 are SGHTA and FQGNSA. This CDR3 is CASSLKTAALSGNTIYF. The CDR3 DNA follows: TGTGCCAGCAGCTTAAAAACAGCCGCTCTGTCTGGAAACACCATATATTTT.